This TCR beta chain was sequenced during a study of cytomegalovirus exposure and HLA in healthy donors. Broader study findings: Sequencing likely caused a cluster of highly shared sequence variants. Later analysis placed DRB1 highest and HLA-C lowest in TCR association rates, which differed by HLA locus. Several V segments, TRBV6-2 and TRBV6-3 among them, could not be told apart and were dropped.

A note on this clone: Its antigen is not known.

Researchers ran the PCR with 60 Vbeta and 13 Jbeta primers. Sequencing was performed with immunoSEQ multiplex PCR; in TCRdb, only in-frame clones are kept and a portion is missing. The repertoire holds 100,000 or so clones, with roughly 72% as singletons. This CDR3 has 15 residues. V shed 5 bases, J shed 5 bases, and the junction held 9 bases outside the gene matches. Germline-derived CDR1 and CDR2 are SGHTA and FQGTGA. This TCR was recovered from a man aged 30 to 39 in good health and CMV-seropositive. Material: PBMCs. This chain joins TRBV7-3 and TRBJ2-5, with 9 bases aligning to TRBD2. The CDR3 sequence is CASSRAGTSSETQYF. Written as DNA, the CDR3 is TGTGCCAGCAGCCGCGCCGGGACTAGCTCGGAGACCCAGTACTTC. Full variable domain (outside the CDR3, taken from reference TRBV7-3 and TRBJ2-5): GAGVSQTPSNKVTEKGKYVELRCDPISGHTALYWYRQSLGQGPEFLIYFQGTGAADDSGLPNDRFFAVRPEGSVSTLKIQRTERGDSAVYLCASSRAGTSSETQYFGPGTRLLVL.